The 29 T cell receptor beta chains reported below all come from one sample, sequenced in a study of T cell repertoires in cytomegalovirus infection. TCRdb ran MiXCR on the reads and lists one entry per CDR3 protein. This table holds approximately 170,000 distinct CDR3 sequences, under 20% found once. Input material: CD8+ T cells from PBMCs. Receptors originate from a human donor in good health (CMV status not recorded). Some clones in this sample may be carry-over from other donors' samples.

The chain carries TRBV15 and TRBJ1-1; D unresolved. The V and J ends lost 1 base and 0 bases respectively, with 9 bases between them. Looked up from germline, CDR1 is LNHNV and CDR2 is YYDKDF (reference sequence). The CDR3 spans 15 residues. The CDR3 loop reads CATSRVGGLNTEAFF. CDR3 DNA: TGTGCCACCAGCAGAGTAGGAGGCCTGAACACTGAAGCTTTCTTT.

Note on this clonotype: A junction boundary mismatches the germline segment, possibly from a read error. The V gene is TRBV27, the J gene TRBJ2-5, with a tentative D call TRBD2 (5 bases). Germline assignment: CDR1 MNHEY and CDR2 SMNVEV (reference sequence). There are 13 residues in the CDR3. DNA of the CDR3: TGTGACAGCAGCTCTCCGGGAAAAGAGACCCAGTACTTC. This gives the protein CDSSSPGKETQYF.

This clonotype was seen a handful of times. With a much larger clone just one base away, this may be a read error. CDR3 sequence: CVSSPRADTQYF. Here the CDR3 DNA reads TGTGTCAGCAGCCCGAGAGCAGATACGCAGTATTTT. The chain joins TRBV12-3 or TRBV12-4 to TRBJ2-3; D ambiguous. The CDR3 sequence is 12 residues long.

V and J are TRBV28 and TRBJ2-2; D may be TRBD1 (6 bases). This CDR3 has 15 amino acids. Trimming stripped 5 bases from V and 4 bases from J, with 14 bases between. Germline-derived CDR1 and CDR2 are MDHEN and SYDVKM. The CDR3 DNA sequence: TGTGCCAGCAGTCTAGAGGGGGTCTCCACCGGGGAGCTGTTTTTT. It codes for CASSLEGVSTGELFF.

This chain uses TRBV28 with TRBJ2-1, with TRBD2 identical over 13 bases. The length of the CDR3 is 15 residues. CDR1 and CDR2 from the germline V gene are MDHEN and SYDVKM. The V gene end was trimmed by 6 bases and the J gene end by 7 bases; junction bases not matched to a gene: 6. The DNA of the CDR3 is TGTGCCAGCAGGAGGACTAGCGGGAGAAGTAATGAGCAGTTCTTC. Its translation is CASRRTSGRSNEQFF. The variable domain in full, with the rest retrieved from reference TRBV28 and TRBJ2-1, is DVKVTQSSRYLVKRTGEKVFLECVQDMDHENMFWYRQDPGLGLRLIYFSYDVKMKEKGDIPEGYSVSREKKERFSLILESASTNQTSMYLCASRRTSGRSNEQFFGPGTRLTVL.

The J gene is TRBJ2-2, the V gene TRBV4-1; TRBD2 matches at 7 bases. Germline V lookup: CDR1 MGHRA, CDR2 YSYEKL. CDR3 size: 15 residues. J gave up 5 bases and V 4 bases, and 7 bases lay outside the gene matches. The CDR3 nucleotides are TGCGCCAGCAGCCTCGCGGCGGGAGATACCGGGGAGCTGTTTTTT. This gives the protein CASSLAAGDTGELFF.

This clonotype was seen a handful of times. The chain employs TRBV4-2 and TRBJ2-2; 12 bases line up with TRBD1. V dropped 5 bases and J dropped 0; count of bases not matched to a gene: 4. Germline CDR1 and CDR2: LGHNA and YNFKEQ. The CDR3 runs to 17 residues. CDR3 sequence (DNA): TGTGCCAGCAGCTTCCGGGACAGGGGGCCGAACACCGGGGAGCTGTTTTTT. Translating gives CASSFRDRGPNTGELFF.

This chain connects TRBV28 to TRBJ2-7; 10 bases are a match to TRBD2. This CDR3 is built from 21 residues. Trimming at V came to 4 bases and at J to 2 bases, leaving 23 bases not matched to a gene. Germline values: CDR1 MDHEN, CDR2 SYDVKM. This CDR3 reads CASSSFLIGLAGVPSPYEQYF. The CDR3, as DNA: TGTGCCAGCAGTTCATTCCTCATCGGGCTAGCGGGAGTCCCCTCACCCTACGAGCAGTACTTC.

This clonotype showed up just a few times. The rearrangement joins TRBV25-1 to TRBJ1-1; no definite D call. Trimming cost V 3 bases and J 5 bases, with 7 bases left between them. Germline CDR1 MGHDK, CDR2 SYGVNS. The CDR3 is made up of 12 amino acids. The CDR3 sequence: CASSEGRTEAFF. In DNA form, the CDR3 reads TGTGCCAGCAGTGAGGGTAGAACTGAAGCTTTCTTT.

V and J are TRBV2 and TRBJ2-2; D is perhaps TRBD1 (6 bases). The CDR3 has 14 amino acids. Germline V lookup: CDR1 SNHLY, CDR2 FYNNEI. The V end was cut by 5 bases, the J end by 2 bases, with 9 bases between. The CDR3 loop is CASSPTGNTGELFF. The CDR3 DNA reads TGTGCCAGCAGTCCGACAGGAAACACCGGGGAGCTGTTTTTT.

The chain uses TRBV7-6 and TRBJ1-2; a possible D gene is TRBD1 (5 bases). Germline lookup yields CDR1 SGHVS and CDR2 FNYEAQ. The CDR3 is 12 amino acids. The V gene lost 4 bases and the J gene lost 8 bases, with 11 bases spanning the gap. The CDR3 DNA is TGTGCCAGCAGCTCCGGGACGAGCGGCTACACCTTC. Protein product: CASSSGTSGYTF.

V is TRBV6-6 and J is TRBJ2-1; D is uncertain. This CDR3 has 12 amino acids. Germline CDR1 reads MNHNY; CDR2 reads SVGAGI (reference sequence). The V end was cut by 7 bases, the J end by 8 bases, with 12 bases between. The CDR3 sequence is CASTHEVDEQFF. In nucleotides, the CDR3 is TGTGCCAGCACCCATGAAGTCGATGAGCAGTTCTTC.

On this clonotype itself: A read error is likely, as this CDR3 ends without the conserved phenylalanine or tryptophan. The chain has TRBV7-2 and TRBJ2-3; TRBD1 might be the D (5 bases). Per the germline V gene, CDR1 is SGHTA and CDR2 is FQGNSA. There are 15 residues in the CDR3. Trimming removed 5 bases at V and 4 bases at J, with 16 bases between. The CDR3 region is CASSPGQGGADTQYL. The CDR3 DNA is TGTGCCAGCAGCCCCGGCCAGGGTGGGGCAGATACGCAGTATCTT.

This clonotype was recorded a few times. The chain links TRBV6-2 or TRBV6-3 to TRBJ2-7; D is undetermined. Germline V CDR1 and CDR2: MNHEY, SVGEGT. The CDR3 is made up of 14 amino acids. Trimming cost V 7 bases and J 1 base, with 14 bases left between them. CDR3 sequence (DNA): TGTGCCAGCACCACGTGGGCAGATTCCTACGAGCAGTACTTC. It is translated as CASTTWADSYEQYF.

This clonotype was seen a few times. The rearrangement links TRBV12-3 or TRBV12-4 to TRBJ1-6, with D possibly matching TRBD1 (5 bases). The CDR3 is 14 amino acids. Trimming stripped 1 base from V and 5 bases from J, with 6 bases between. CDR3 bases: TGTGCCAGCAGTTTAGGAGGGGATAATTCACCCCTCCACTTT. Translated, it gives CASSLGGDNSPLHF.

This chain uses TRBV7-2 with TRBJ2-7, with D possibly being TRBD1 or TRBD2 (5 bases each). This CDR3 has 13 residues. Germline V gene data show CDR1 as SGHTA and CDR2 as FQGNSA. Trimming cost V 6 bases and J 3 bases, with 12 bases left between them. The CDR3 sequence: CASRGPPNYEQYF. The CDR3 bases are TGTGCCAGCAGGGGACCTCCCAACTACGAGCAGTACTTC.

CDR3 in amino acids: CSALRVAGNEQFF. Here the CDR3 DNA reads TGCAGTGCTCTGAGGGTAGCGGGTAATGAGCAGTTCTTC. This rearrangement joins TRBV20-1 to TRBJ2-1, with 7 nucleotides matching TRBD2. There are 13 residues in the CDR3. Germline V lookup: CDR1 DFQATT, CDR2 SNEGSKA (reference sequence). V shed 5 bases, J shed 7 bases, and the junction held 8 bases outside the gene matches.

V gene TRBV6-8 combines with J gene TRBJ1-1, with D possibly being TRBD1 (5 bases). V lost 5 bases and J lost 5, with 12 bases in between. CDR1 is MNHGY and CDR2 is SAAAGT in the germline V gene. This CDR3 contains 13 residues. In nucleotides, the CDR3 is TGTGCCAGCAGTCGGGGACCGAGGACTGAAGCTTTCTTT. Translating it yields CASSRGPRTEAFF.

The chain has TRBV20-1 and TRBJ2-1, with TRBD2 as a possible D gene (6 bases). The CDR3 totals 13 residues. V was clipped by 6 bases and J by 7 bases, with 16 bases between them. Per the germline V gene, CDR1 is DFQATT and CDR2 is SNEGSKA (reference sequence). This CDR3 is CSATAGTSNEQFF. The CDR3 DNA sequence: TGCAGTGCAACAGCGGGTACCTCGAATGAGCAGTTCTTC.

This clonotype has ten or more counts. CDR3 sequence: CSARPTGSYGYTF. The CDR3, as DNA: TGCAGTGCTAGGCCTACAGGGAGCTATGGCTACACCTTC. The chain links TRBV20-1 to TRBJ1-2; possibly TRBD1 for D (6 bases). This CDR3 is built from 13 residues. Trimming pared 3 bases from V and 4 bases from J, leaving 12 bases between. Germline V CDR1 and CDR2: DFQATT, SNEGSKA (reference sequence).

This clonotype is labeled as medium-sized. This chain links TRBV6-2 or TRBV6-3 with TRBJ2-5; D unresolved. CDR1 MNHEY and CDR2 SVGEGT come from the germline V gene. The CDR3 totals 14 residues. With 4 bases removed from V and 5 bases from J, the gap between germline ends came to 14 bases. CDR3 nucleotide sequence: TGTGCCAGCAGTTCCCGACGAGTTCAGGAGACCCAGTACTTC. Translating gives CASSSRRVQETQYF.

The chain employs TRBV7-2 and TRBJ2-5, with 13 bases matching TRBD2. V shed 3 bases, J shed 6 bases, and the junction held 10 bases outside the gene matches. The CDR3 is made up of 17 amino acids. Germline CDR1 is SGHTA and CDR2 is FQGNSA. CDR3 region: CASSFPPLAGGPQTQYF. CDR3 DNA: TGTGCCAGCAGCTTCCCCCCACTAGCGGGAGGGCCTCAGACCCAGTACTTC.

This chain joins TRBV28 and TRBJ1-2; 8 bases are shared with TRBD1. Per germline, CDR1 MDHEN and CDR2 SYDVKM. CDR3 length equals 14 residues. J was trimmed by 4 bases and V by 6 bases; bases with no gene match: 7. CDR3 residues: CASSGQGKSYGYTF. The CDR3 nucleotides are TGTGCCAGCAGCGGACAGGGTAAATCCTATGGCTACACCTTC.

The table lists this clonotype with many counts. CDR3 sequence (DNA): TGTGCCAGCGATGGACTAGCGGGAGGGCTTCTGGGTGAGCAGTACTTC. Translated, it gives CASDGLAGGLLGEQYF. V is TRBV28 and J is TRBJ2-7; the match to TRBD2 covers 15 bases. This CDR3 is 16 amino acids long. Germline V gives CDR1 MDHEN, CDR2 SYDVKM. V dropped 8 bases and J dropped 7; count of bases not matched to a gene: 12.

As to this clonotype: Just one base apart from a much larger clone, this may be a read error. The J gene is TRBJ2-7, the V gene TRBV5-6; D uncertain. Looked up from germline, CDR1 is SGHDT and CDR2 is YYEEEE. There are 11 residues in the CDR3. Trimming removed 8 bases from V and 3 bases from J, with 9 bases in between. CDR3 protein: CASRNYYEQYF. DNA of the CDR3: TGTGCCAGTCGAAATTACTACGAGCAGTACTTC.

The CDR3 DNA is TGTGCCAGCAGCTGGGGACTAGCGGGAGTTGGAGAGACCCAGTACTTC. This codes for CASSWGLAGVGETQYF. V gene TRBV7-2 combines with J gene TRBJ2-5, with TRBD2 matching 14 bases. There are 16 residues in the CDR3. CDR1 is SGHTA and CDR2 is FQGNSA in the germline V gene. V trimming: 4 bases; J trimming: 4 bases; junction bases outside the gene matches: 5.

The V gene is TRBV5-6, the J gene TRBJ2-5, with D possibly matching TRBD1 (6 bases). This CDR3 region has 15 residues. V lost 4 bases to trimming and J lost 1 base, with 14 bases between them. Looked up from germline, CDR1 is SGHDT and CDR2 is YYEEEE. The CDR3 region is CASSLLDRPQETQYF. In DNA form, the CDR3 reads TGTGCCAGCAGCCTCCTAGACAGGCCCCAAGAGACCCAGTACTTC.

This clonotype turned up a few times. The chain joins TRBV6-5 to TRBJ2-5; the D gene is possibly TRBD1 (6 bases). Trimming pared 5 bases from V and 4 bases from J, leaving 14 bases between. The CDR3 length is 14 residues. The V gene's germline CDR1 is MNHEY and CDR2 SVGAGI. CDR3 residues: CASSGPGVRETQYF. The CDR3 DNA reads as TGTGCCAGCAGTGGACCAGGGGTTCGAGAGACCCAGTACTTC.

This chain uses TRBV28 with TRBJ2-1; 8 bases match TRBD2. V gave up 8 bases and J gave up 7 bases; unmatched junction bases: 10. This CDR3 comprises 14 residues. The germline gives CDR1 MDHEN, CDR2 SYDVKM. The CDR3 region is CASSRSGTGNEQFF. CDR3 DNA: TGTGCCAGCTCCCGTAGCGGGACGGGGAATGAGCAGTTCTTC.